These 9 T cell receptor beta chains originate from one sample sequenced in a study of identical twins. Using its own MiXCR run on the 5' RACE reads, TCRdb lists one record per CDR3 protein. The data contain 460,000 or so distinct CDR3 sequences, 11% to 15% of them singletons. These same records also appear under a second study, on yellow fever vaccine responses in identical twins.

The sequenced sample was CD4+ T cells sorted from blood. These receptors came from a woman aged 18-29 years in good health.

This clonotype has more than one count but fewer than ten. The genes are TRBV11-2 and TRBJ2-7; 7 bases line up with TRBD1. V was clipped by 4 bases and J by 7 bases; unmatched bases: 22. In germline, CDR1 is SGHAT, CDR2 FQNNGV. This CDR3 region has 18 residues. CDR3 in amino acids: CASSSPHRDRYYRGEQYF. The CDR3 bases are TGTGCCAGCAGCTCCCCGCACCGGGACAGATATTATAGGGGGGAGCAGTACTTC.

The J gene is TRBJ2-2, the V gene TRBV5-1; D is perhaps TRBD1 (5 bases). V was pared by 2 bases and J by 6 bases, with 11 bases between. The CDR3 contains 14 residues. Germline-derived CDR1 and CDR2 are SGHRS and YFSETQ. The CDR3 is CASSFGAPPGELFF. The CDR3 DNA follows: TGCGCCAGCAGCTTTGGGGCTCCTCCCGGGGAGCTGTTTTTT.

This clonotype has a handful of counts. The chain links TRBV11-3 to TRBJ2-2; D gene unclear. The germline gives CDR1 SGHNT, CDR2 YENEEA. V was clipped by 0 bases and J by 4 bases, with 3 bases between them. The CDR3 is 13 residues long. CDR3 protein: CASSLDVTGELFF. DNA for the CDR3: TGTGCCAGCAGCTTAGACGTCACCGGGGAGCTGTTTTTT.

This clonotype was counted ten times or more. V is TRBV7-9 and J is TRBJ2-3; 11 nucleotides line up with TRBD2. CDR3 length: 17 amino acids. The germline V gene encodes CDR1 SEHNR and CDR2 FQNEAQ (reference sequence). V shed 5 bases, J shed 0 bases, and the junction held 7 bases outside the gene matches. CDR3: CASSPLAGGRSTDTQYF. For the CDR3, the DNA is TGTGCCAGCAGCCCCCTAGCGGGGGGACGGAGCACAGATACGCAGTATTTT.

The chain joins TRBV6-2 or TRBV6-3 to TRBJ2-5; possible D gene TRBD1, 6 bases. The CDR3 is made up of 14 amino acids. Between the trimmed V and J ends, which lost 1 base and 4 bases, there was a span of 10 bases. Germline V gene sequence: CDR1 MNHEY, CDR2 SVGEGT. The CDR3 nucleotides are TGTGCCAGCAGTTACTTGGGGGCCGGAGAGACCCAGTACTTC. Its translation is CASSYLGAGETQYF.

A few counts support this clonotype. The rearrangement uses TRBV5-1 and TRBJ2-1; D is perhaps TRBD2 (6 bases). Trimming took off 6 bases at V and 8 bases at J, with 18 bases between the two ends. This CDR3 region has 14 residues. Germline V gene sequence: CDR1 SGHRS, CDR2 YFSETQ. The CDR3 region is CASTWGLHRDEQFF. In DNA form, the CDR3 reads TGCGCCAGCACTTGGGGACTTCACCGGGATGAGCAGTTCTTC.

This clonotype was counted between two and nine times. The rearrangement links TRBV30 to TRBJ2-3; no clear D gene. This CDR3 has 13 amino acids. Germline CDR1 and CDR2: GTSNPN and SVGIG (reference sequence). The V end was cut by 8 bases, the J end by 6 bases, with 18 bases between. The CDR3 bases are TGTGCCCAGTGGGTGGTCGGAAGGGATACGCAGTATTTT. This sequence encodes CAQWVVGRDTQYF.

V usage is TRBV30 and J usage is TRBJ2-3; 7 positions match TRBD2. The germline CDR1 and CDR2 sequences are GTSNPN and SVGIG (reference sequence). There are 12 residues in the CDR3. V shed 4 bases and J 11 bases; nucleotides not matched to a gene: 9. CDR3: CAWTQDTGGQYF. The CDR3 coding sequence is TGTGCCTGGACCCAGGACACGGGGGGGCAGTATTTT.

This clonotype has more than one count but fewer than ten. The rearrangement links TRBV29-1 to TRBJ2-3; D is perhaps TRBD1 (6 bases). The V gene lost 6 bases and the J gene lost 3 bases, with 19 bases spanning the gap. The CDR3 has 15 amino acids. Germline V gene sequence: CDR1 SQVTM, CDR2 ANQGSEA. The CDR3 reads CSVGNTGMETDTQYF. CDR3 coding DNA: TGCAGCGTAGGGAATACAGGGATGGAAACAGATACGCAGTATTTT.